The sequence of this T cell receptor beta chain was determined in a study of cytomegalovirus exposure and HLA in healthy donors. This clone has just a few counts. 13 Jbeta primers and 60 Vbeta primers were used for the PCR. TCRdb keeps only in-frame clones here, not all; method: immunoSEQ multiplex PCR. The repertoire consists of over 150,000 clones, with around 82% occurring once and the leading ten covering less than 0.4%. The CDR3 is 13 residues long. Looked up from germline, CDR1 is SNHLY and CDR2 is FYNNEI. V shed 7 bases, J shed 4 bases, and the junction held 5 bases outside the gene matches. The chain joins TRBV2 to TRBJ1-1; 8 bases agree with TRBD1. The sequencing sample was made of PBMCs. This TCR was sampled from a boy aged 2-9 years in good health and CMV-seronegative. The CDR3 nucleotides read TGTGCCAGCACTCTGGACAGGGCCACTGAAGCTTTCTTT. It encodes CASTLDRATEAFF.